The rows below give T cell receptor beta chains drawn from one sample of a study of blood T cell repertoires in COVID-19. Profiling relied on immunoSEQ multiplex PCR, and the TCRdb table lists in-frame clones only, not all of them. The sample has about 320,000 clones, more than 70% seen once. Sequences were obtained from peripheral blood. These receptors were collected from a woman in her 30s with COVID-19, enrolled during active disease. The CDR3 runs from the conserved cysteine through the conserved F or W. A D gene is named only where the DNA matches it firmly. Some rows have no size entry. The others give once, few or many, or a class for an expanded clone.

size	J	V	length	D	CDR3	DNA
once	TRBJ2-7	TRBV29-1	13	.	CSVKAGADYEQYF	TGCAGCGTGAAGGCGGGGGCGGACTACGAGCAGTACTTC
once	TRBJ2-1	TRBV7-9	12	.	CASSPESNEQFF	TGTGCCAGCAGTCCCGAGTCCAATGAGCAGTTCTTC
.	TRBJ1-2	TRBV30	13	TRBD1	CAWSLQGVGGYTF	TGTGCCTGGAGCCTACAGGGGGTGGGCGGCTACACCTTC
.	TRBJ1-5	TRBV7-2	15	TRBD1	CASRDRDFRNQPQHF	TGTGCCAGCAGGGACAGGGACTTTCGCAATCAGCCCCAGCATTTT
.	TRBJ2-1	TRBV11-2	18	TRBD2	CASSLYPAGTSGYNEQFF	TGTGCCAGCAGCCTCTACCCGGCCGGGACTAGCGGGTACAATGAGCAGTTCTTC
.	TRBJ2-2	TRBV9	20	TRBD1	CASSATILGQGARGSGELFF	TGTGCCAGCAGCGCCACGATTTTGGGACAGGGGGCACGGGGATCCGGGGAGCTGTTTTTT
few	TRBJ1-1	TRBV5-4	13	.	CASRADRNTEAFF	TGTGCCAGCAGGGCCGACAGGAACACTGAAGCTTTCTTT
.	TRBJ2-3	TRBV18	15	.	CASSLTGGSTDTQYF	TGTGCCAGCTCACTAACCGGTGGTAGCACAGATACGCAGTATTTT
.	TRBJ1-5	TRBV6-5	14	TRBD1	CASRTGTGNQPQHF	TGTGCCAGCAGGACAGGGACAGGCAATCAGCCCCAGCATTTT
.	TRBJ2-4	TRBV27	16	.	CASSSGQSLAKNIQYF	TGTGCCAGCAGTAGTGGACAGTCCTTAGCCAAAAACATTCAGTACTTC
once	TRBJ1-1	TRBV19	15	.	CASSIGAHSTAEAFF	TGTGCCAGTAGTATAGGAGCTCATTCCACAGCTGAAGCTTTCTTT
.	TRBJ1-5	TRBV19	14	.	CASSDNQGSQPQHF	TGTGCCAGTAGCGATAACCAGGGAAGTCAGCCCCAGCATTTT
.	TRBJ2-3	TRBV29-1	13	.	CSLTEGATDTQYF	TGCAGCCTCACGGAGGGGGCCACAGATACGCAGTATTTT
.	TRBJ1-2	TRBV7-9	17	.	CASARIMSAGADYGYTF	TGTGCCAGCGCCAGAATAATGTCTGCGGGGGCTGACTATGGCTACACCTTC
few	TRBJ1-3	TRBV5-1	14	.	CASSLGQGGNTIYF	TGCGCCAGCAGCTTGGGCCAGGGGGGAAACACCATATATTTT
.	TRBJ1-2	TRBV12-5	13	.	CASGLEDSGSYTF	TGTGCTAGTGGTCTAGAGGATAGCGGTAGCTACACCTTC
.	TRBJ2-1	TRBV6-6	15	TRBD2	CASKTLAGGYNEQFF	TGTGCCAGCAAGACACTAGCGGGGGGGTACAATGAGCAGTTCTTC
.	TRBJ2-7	TRBV3-1/TRBV3-2	15	TRBD2	CASSPELAGSYEQYF	TGTGCCAGCAGCCCCGAACTAGCGGGGTCCTACGAGCAGTACTTC
.	TRBJ2-7	TRBV10-3	16	TRBD2	CAISESGSGADTEQYF	TGTGCCATCAGTGAGTCAGGTAGCGGGGCCGATACCGAGCAGTACTTC
.	TRBJ1-2	TRBV18	13	.	CASSPGGDYGYTF	TGTGCCAGCTCACCAGGGGGGGACTATGGCTACACCTTC
.	TRBJ2-7	TRBV18	12	.	CASSPVDYEQYF	TGTGCCAGCTCACCGGTAGACTACGAGCAGTACTTC
.	TRBJ2-1	TRBV10-3	15	TRBD2	CAVSGGAINDNEQFF	TGTGCCGTAAGCGGGGGGGCCATAAACGACAATGAGCAGTTCTTC
.	TRBJ1-4	TRBV2	14	.	CASSDKQGNEKLFF	TGTGCCAGCAGTGATAAACAGGGAAATGAAAAACTGTTTTTT
.	TRBJ1-4	TRBV27	15	.	CASSLGGGAGEKLFF	TGTGCCAGCAGTTTAGGGGGGGGCGCCGGTGAAAAACTGTTTTTT
.	TRBJ1-2	TRBV19	15	.	CASSIGDSPNVARTF	TGTGCCAGTAGTATAGGCGACAGTCCAAACGTGGCTAGGACCTTC
.	TRBJ2-1	TRBV19	11	.	CATYTGNEQFF	TGTGCCACCTACACAGGCAATGAGCAGTTCTTC
.	TRBJ1-2	TRBV19	12	.	CASSFTGNGYTF	TGTGCCAGTAGTTTCACAGGGAATGGCTACACCTTC
.	TRBJ2-3	TRBV24-1	15	.	CATSDLERGTDTQYF	TGTGCCACCAGTGATTTGGAGCGGGGCACAGATACGCAGTATTTT
.	TRBJ1-1	TRBV19	11	.	CASGGHSGAFF	TGTGCCAGTGGGGGCCATTCGGGAGCTTTCTTT
.	TRBJ1-2	TRBV12-5	13	TRBD1	CASGPTGNYGYTF	TGTGCTAGTGGCCCGACAGGGAACTATGGCTACACCTTC
.	TRBJ2-5	TRBV7-3	16	.	CASSLVGGGSQETQYF	TGTGCCAGCAGCTTAGTTGGGGGGGGCTCCCAAGAGACCCAGTACTTC
.	TRBJ1-3	TRBV6-5	15	.	CASKAGQSSGNTIYF	TGTGCCAGCAAAGCAGGACAGAGCTCTGGAAACACCATATATTTT
.	TRBJ1-2	TRBV30	13	.	CARMEGPWYGYTF	TGTGCCCGGATGGAGGGACCCTGGTATGGCTACACCTTC
.	TRBJ2-1	TRBV29-1	13	.	CSVRLRIYNEQFF	TGCAGCGTCCGGTTGAGGATATACAATGAGCAGTTCTTC
once	TRBJ1-2	TRBV5-1	13	.	CASSLVRGDGYTF	TGCGCCAGCAGCTTGGTCAGGGGCGATGGCTACACCTTC
.	TRBJ2-1	TRBV3-1/TRBV3-2	16	TRBD1	CASSSFYGQGLNEQFF	TGTGCCAGCAGCTCATTCTACGGACAGGGACTGAATGAGCAGTTCTTC
few	TRBJ2-5	TRBV4-3	15	TRBD2	CASSQLRGGQETQYF	TGCGCCAGCAGCCAATTACGGGGGGGACAAGAGACCCAGTACTTC
.	TRBJ2-1	TRBV18	15	TRBD2	CASSPGLAGKDEQFF	TGTGCCAGCTCACCCGGACTAGCGGGGAAGGATGAGCAGTTCTTC
.	TRBJ1-5	TRBV6-5	15	.	CASSPRGRINQPQHF	TGTGCCAGCAGTCCCCGTGGCAGGATAAATCAGCCCCAGCATTTT
.	TRBJ1-5	TRBV7-2	16	TRBD1	CASSLVGTGVGIPQHF	TGTGCCAGCAGCTTAGTGGGGACAGGGGTCGGTATCCCCCAGCATTTT
.	TRBJ2-7	TRBV20-1	12	.	CSASGGFYEQYF	TGCAGTGCTAGTGGAGGGTTCTACGAGCAGTACTTC
.	TRBJ1-2	TRBV3-1/TRBV3-2	14	.	CASSPSGNDYGYTF	TGTGCCAGCAGCCCATCCGGGAACGACTATGGCTACACCTTC
.	TRBJ1-1	TRBV28	14	TRBD1	CASSPDRGDTEAFF	TGTGCCAGCAGTCCGGACAGGGGGGACACTGAAGCTTTCTTT
.	TRBJ2-5	TRBV28	16	TRBD1	CASRRSRDRGQETQYF	TGTGCCAGCAGAAGAAGCCGGGACAGGGGGCAAGAGACCCAGTACTTC
.	TRBJ1-4	TRBV11-2	14	TRBD1	CASSLHRGNEKLFF	TGTGCCAGCAGCTTACACAGGGGGAATGAAAAACTGTTTTTT
once	TRBJ1-1	TRBV11-3	12	TRBD1	CASSHRGTEAFF	TGTGCCAGCAGCCACAGGGGCACTGAAGCTTTCTTT
.	TRBJ2-5	TRBV15	15	TRBD2	CATSRSAGGQETQYF	TGTGCCACCAGCAGGTCAGCGGGGGGACAAGAGACCCAGTACTTC
.	TRBJ2-7	TRBV11-2	15	TRBD2	CASSDGTILSYEQYF	TGTGCCAGCAGCGATGGGACTATTTTGTCCTACGAGCAGTACTTC
few	TRBJ1-5	TRBV7-2	15	TRBD1	CASSFTGQGGQPQHF	TGTGCCAGCAGCTTCACCGGACAGGGGGGTCAGCCCCAGCATTTT
.	TRBJ1-6	TRBV7-9	15	TRBD1	CASSLRDSLSSPLHF	TGTGCCAGCAGCTTAAGGGACAGCCTTTCTTCACCCCTCCACTTT
.	TRBJ1-3	TRBV7-2	14	.	CASSLATSGNTIYF	TGTGCCAGCAGCTTAGCTACAAGTGGAAACACCATATATTTT
.	TRBJ1-2	TRBV29-1	11	.	CSVVLGAGYTF	TGCAGCGTTGTTTTGGGGGCTGGCTACACCTTC
.	TRBJ1-1	TRBV2	13	.	CASRVNRNTEAFF	TGTGCCAGCAGGGTAAACAGGAACACTGAAGCTTTCTTT
once	TRBJ2-4	TRBV9	14	.	CASSVGDTPILQYF	TGTGCCAGCAGCGTAGGGGACACACCAATCCTTCAGTACTTC
.	TRBJ2-7	TRBV4-1	16	.	CASSQDRVASSYEQYF	TGCGCCAGCAGCCAAGATAGGGTAGCGAGCTCCTACGAGCAGTACTTC
.	TRBJ1-2	TRBV18	15	.	CASSPNRQANYGYTF	TGTGCCAGCTCCCCCAATCGCCAGGCGAACTATGGCTACACCTTC
.	TRBJ2-3	TRBV18	19	TRBD1	CASSPQSIAGTGGTDTQYF	TGTGCCAGCTCACCTCAATCAATCGCAGGGACAGGGGGCACAGATACGCAGTATTTT